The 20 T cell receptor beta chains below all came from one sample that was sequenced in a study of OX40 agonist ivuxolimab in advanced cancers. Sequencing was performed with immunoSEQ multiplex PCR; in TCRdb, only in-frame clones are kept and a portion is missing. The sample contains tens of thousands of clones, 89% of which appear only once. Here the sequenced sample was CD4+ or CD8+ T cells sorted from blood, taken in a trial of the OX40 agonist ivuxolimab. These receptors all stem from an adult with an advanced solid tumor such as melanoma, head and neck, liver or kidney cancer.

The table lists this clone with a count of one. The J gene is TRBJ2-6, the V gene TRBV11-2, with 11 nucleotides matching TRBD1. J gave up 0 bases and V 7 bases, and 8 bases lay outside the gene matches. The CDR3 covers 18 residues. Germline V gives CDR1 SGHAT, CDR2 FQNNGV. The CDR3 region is CASIRGTGGLSGANVLTF. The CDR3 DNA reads TGTGCCAGCATACGCGGGACAGGGGGTCTCTCTGGGGCCAACGTCCTGACTTTC.

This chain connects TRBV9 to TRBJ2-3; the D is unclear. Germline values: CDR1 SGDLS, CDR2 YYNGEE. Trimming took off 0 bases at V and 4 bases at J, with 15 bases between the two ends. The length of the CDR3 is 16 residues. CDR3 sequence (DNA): TGTGCCAGCAGCGTAGCAGCCGGACCCCCCCCAGATACGCAGTATTTT. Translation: CASSVAAGPPPDTQYF.

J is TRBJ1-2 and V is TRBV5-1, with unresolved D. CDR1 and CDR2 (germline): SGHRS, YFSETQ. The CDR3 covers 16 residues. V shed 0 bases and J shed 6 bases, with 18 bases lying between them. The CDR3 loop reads CASSLDLGSRLDGYTF. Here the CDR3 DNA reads TGCGCCAGCAGCTTGGATTTAGGGTCTCGTCTAGATGGCTACACCTTC.

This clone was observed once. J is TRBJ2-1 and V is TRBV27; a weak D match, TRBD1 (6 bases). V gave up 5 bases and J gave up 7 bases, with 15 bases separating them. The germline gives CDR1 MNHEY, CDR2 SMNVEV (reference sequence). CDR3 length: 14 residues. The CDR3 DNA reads TGTGCCAGCAGTATGGGGCAGGGGTTGAATGAGCAGTTCTTC. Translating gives CASSMGQGLNEQFF.

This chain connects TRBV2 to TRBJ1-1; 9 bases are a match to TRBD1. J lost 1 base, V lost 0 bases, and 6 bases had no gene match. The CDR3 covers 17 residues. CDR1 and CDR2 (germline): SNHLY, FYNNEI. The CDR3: CASSEAGTGGENTEAFF. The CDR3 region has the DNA TGTGCCAGCAGTGAAGCCGGCACAGGGGGCGAGAACACTGAAGCTTTCTTT.

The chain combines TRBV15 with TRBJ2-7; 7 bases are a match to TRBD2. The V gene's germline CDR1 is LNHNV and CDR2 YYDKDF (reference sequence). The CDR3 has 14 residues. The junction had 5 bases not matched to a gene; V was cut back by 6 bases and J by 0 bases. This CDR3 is CATSLAGTSYEQYF. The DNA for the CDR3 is TGTGCCACCAGTTTAGCGGGCACCTCCTACGAGCAGTACTTC.

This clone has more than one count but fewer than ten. The CDR3 coding sequence is TGTGCCAGCAGTGACTACGAGGACAATGAGCAGTTCTTC. Translated, it gives CASSDYEDNEQFF. V and J are TRBV2 and TRBJ2-1; D call uncertain. The CDR3 contains 13 residues. Germline-derived CDR1 and CDR2 are SNHLY and FYNNEI. Deletions cut 3 bases from V and 5 bases from J, with 8 bases between.

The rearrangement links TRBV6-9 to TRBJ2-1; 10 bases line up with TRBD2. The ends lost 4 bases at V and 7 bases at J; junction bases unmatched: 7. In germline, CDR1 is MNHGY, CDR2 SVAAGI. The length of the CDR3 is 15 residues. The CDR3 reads CASSSSSGSTNEQFF. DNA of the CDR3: TGTGCCAGCAGTTCATCTAGCGGGAGTACTAATGAGCAGTTCTTC.

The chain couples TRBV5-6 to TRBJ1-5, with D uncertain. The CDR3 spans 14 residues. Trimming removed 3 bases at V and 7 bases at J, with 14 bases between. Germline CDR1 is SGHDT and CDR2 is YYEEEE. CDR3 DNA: TGTGCCAGCAGCTGGGCAGGTGGCCGGCAGCCCCAGCATTTT. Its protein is CASSWAGGRQPQHF.

In nucleotides, the CDR3 is TGTGCCAGCAGCTCCAGACAGGGGGCCAACTATGGCTACACCTTC. Residues: CASSSRQGANYGYTF. This chain joins TRBV7-6 and TRBJ1-2, with 10 bases aligning to TRBD1. J was trimmed by 2 bases and V by 4 bases; bases with no gene match: 4. The CDR3 is made up of 15 amino acids. The germline V gene encodes CDR1 SGHVS and CDR2 FNYEAQ.

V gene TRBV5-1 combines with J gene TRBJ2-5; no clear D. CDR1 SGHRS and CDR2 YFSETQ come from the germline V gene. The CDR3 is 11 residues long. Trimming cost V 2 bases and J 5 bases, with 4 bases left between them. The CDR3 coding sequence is TGCGCCAGCAGCTTATGGGAGACCCAGTACTTC. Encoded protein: CASSLWETQYF.

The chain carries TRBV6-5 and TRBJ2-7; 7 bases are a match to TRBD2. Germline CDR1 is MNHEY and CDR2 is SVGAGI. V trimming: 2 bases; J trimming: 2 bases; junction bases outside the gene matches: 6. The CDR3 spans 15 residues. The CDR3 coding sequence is TGTGCCAGCAGTTACGGGGGACTAACGGCCTACGAGCAGTACTTC. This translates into CASSYGGLTAYEQYF.

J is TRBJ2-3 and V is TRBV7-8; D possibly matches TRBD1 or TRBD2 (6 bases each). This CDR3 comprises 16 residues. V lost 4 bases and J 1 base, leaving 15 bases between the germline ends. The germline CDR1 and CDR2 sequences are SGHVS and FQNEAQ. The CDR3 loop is CASSSHREEGTDTQYF. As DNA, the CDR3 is TGTGCCAGCAGCTCCCACAGGGAGGAGGGCACAGATACGCAGTATTTT.

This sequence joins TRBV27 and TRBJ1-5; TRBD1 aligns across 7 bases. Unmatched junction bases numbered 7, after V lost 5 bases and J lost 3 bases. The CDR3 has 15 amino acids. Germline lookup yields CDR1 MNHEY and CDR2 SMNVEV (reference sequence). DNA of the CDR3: TGTGCCAGCAGTCCCGAGACAGGGTCCAATCAGCCCCAGCATTTT. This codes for CASSPETGSNQPQHF.

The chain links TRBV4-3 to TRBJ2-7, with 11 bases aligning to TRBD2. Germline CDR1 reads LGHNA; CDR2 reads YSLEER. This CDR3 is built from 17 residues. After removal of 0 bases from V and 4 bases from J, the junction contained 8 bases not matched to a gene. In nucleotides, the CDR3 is TGCGCCAGCAGCCAAGATACCCTCACTAGCGGGAGTTACGAGCAGTACTTC. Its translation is CASSQDTLTSGSYEQYF.

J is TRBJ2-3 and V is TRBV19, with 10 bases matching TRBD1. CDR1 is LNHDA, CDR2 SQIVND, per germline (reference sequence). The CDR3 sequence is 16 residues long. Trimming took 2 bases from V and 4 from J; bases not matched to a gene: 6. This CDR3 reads CASSIRGQGTADTQYF. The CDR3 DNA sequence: TGTGCCAGTAGTATAAGGGGACAGGGGACCGCAGATACGCAGTATTTT. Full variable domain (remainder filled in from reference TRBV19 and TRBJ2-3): DGGITQSPKYLFRKEGQNVTLSCEQNLNHDAMYWYRQDPGQGLRLIYYSQIVNDFQKGDIAEGYSVSREKKESFPLTVTSAQKNPTAFYLCASSIRGQGTADTQYFGPGTRLTVL.

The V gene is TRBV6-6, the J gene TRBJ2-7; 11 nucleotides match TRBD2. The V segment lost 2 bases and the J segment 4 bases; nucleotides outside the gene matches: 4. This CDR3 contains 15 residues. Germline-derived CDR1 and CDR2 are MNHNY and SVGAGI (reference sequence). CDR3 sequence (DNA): TGTGCCAGCAGTTACACGGGACTAGCGGATTACGAGCAGTACTTC. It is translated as CASSYTGLADYEQYF.

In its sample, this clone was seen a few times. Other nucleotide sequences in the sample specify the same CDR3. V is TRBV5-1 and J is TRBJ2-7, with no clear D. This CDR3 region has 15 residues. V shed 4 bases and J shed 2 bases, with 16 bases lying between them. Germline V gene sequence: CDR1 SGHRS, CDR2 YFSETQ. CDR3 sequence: CASSLDPGPTYEQYF. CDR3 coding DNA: TGCGCCAGCAGCCTGGACCCGGGTCCGACCTACGAGCAGTACTTC.

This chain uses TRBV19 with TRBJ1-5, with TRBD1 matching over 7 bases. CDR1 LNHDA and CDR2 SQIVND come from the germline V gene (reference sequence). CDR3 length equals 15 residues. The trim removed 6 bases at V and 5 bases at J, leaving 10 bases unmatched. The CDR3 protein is CASRTVRTGDQPQHF. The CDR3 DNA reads TGTGCCAGTAGGACCGTCCGGACAGGCGATCAGCCCCAGCATTTT.

CDR3 nucleotide sequence: TGTGCCAGCAGCTTTGGAGGGCCGGGTGAGCAGTTCTTC. Protein sequence: CASSFGGPGEQFF. V usage is TRBV7-9 and J usage is TRBJ2-1, with TRBD2 as a possible D gene (6 bases). CDR3 length: 13 amino acids. Germline CDR1 SEHNR, CDR2 FQNEAQ (reference sequence). V was pared by 3 bases and J by 9 bases, with 12 bases between.